A selection of T cell receptor beta chains follows, all from one sample in a study of PD-1 blockade in classical Hodgkin lymphoma. The protocol was immunoSEQ multiplex PCR, while the TCRdb copy is restricted to in-frame clones and leaves out a portion. Of about 98,000 clones in the sample, approximately 80% were seen once. Source: peripheral blood mononuclear cells (PBMCs), taken before the second cycle of nivolumab. Receptors originate from a human donor with classical Hodgkin lymphoma. Each CDR3 is given with its conserved first and last residue. The D gene is left open where the match is weak. Expanded clones get a size class; other rows say once, few or many, or leave the size out.

V: TRBV27; size: NA; J: TRBJ2-3; D: NA; CDR3: CASSLTGPDTQYF; DNA: TGTGCCAGCAGTTTAACGGGCCCAGATACGCAGTATTTT
V: TRBV6-5; size: few; J: TRBJ2-5; D: TRBD1; CDR3: CASSRDRQETQYF; DNA: TGTGCCAGCAGTCGGGACAGACAAGAGACCCAGTACTTC
V: TRBV6-1; size: NA; J: TRBJ2-5; D: NA; CDR3: CASNEGGTSQETQYF; DNA: TGTGCCAGCAATGAAGGGGGGACCAGCCAAGAGACCCAGTACTTC
V: TRBV6-1; size: NA; J: TRBJ2-7; D: NA; CDR3: CASSTFSDSYEQYF; DNA: TGTGCCAGTTCCACCTTCAGTGATTCCTACGAGCAGTACTTC
V: TRBV7-8; size: NA; J: TRBJ2-1; D: TRBD1; CDR3: CASLMGTGGFNEQFF; DNA: TGTGCCAGCTTAATGGGGACAGGGGGCTTCAATGAGCAGTTCTTC
V: TRBV7-2; size: NA; J: TRBJ1-2; D: TRBD1; CDR3: CASSRGQGETNGYTF; DNA: TGTGCCAGCAGCCGGGGACAGGGGGAAACTAATGGCTACACCTTC
V: TRBV7-9; size: NA; J: TRBJ2-3; D: TRBD2; CDR3: CASSPVVGAGGPDTQYF; DNA: TGTGCCAGCAGCCCCGTAGTAGGGGCGGGAGGGCCCGATACGCAGTATTTT
V: TRBV2; size: NA; J: TRBJ1-1; D: TRBD1; CDR3: CASSATGGYTEAFF; DNA: TGTGCCAGCAGCGCGACAGGGGGTTACACTGAAGCTTTCTTT
V: TRBV5-4; size: NA; J: TRBJ2-2; D: TRBD1; CDR3: CASSSPGQPSTGELFF; DNA: TGTGCCAGCAGCTCACCGGGACAGCCTTCAACCGGGGAGCTGTTTTTT
V: TRBV9; size: NA; J: TRBJ2-1; D: NA; CDR3: CASSPGGLQVSYNEQFF; DNA: TGTGCCAGCAGCCCCGGAGGGCTTCAAGTCTCCTACAATGAGCAGTTCTTC
V: TRBV19; size: NA; J: TRBJ1-4; D: TRBD1; CDR3: CASSITDRGKLFF; DNA: TGTGCCAGTAGTATCACAGACAGGGGAAAACTGTTTTTT
V: TRBV9; size: NA; J: TRBJ2-5; D: NA; CDR3: CASSVAVQETQYF; DNA: TGTGCCAGCAGCGTAGCGGTCCAGGAGACCCAGTACTTC
V: TRBV30; size: once; J: TRBJ2-7; D: TRBD2; CDR3: CASHLLAGKSYEQYF; DNA: TGTGCCTCGCACTTACTAGCGGGAAAGAGCTACGAGCAGTACTTC
V: TRBV28; size: NA; J: TRBJ2-7; D: NA; CDR3: CASHDRDKPYF; DNA: TGTGCCAGCCACGACCGGGACAAGCCTTACTTC
V: TRBV29-1; size: NA; J: TRBJ2-7; D: TRBD1; CDR3: CSVGTAYEQYF; DNA: TGCAGCGTGGGGACAGCCTACGAGCAGTACTTC
V: TRBV5-1; size: NA; J: TRBJ2-5; D: TRBD1; CDR3: CASSLVGTGVETQYF; DNA: TGCGCCAGCAGCTTGGTAGGGACAGGGGTTGAGACCCAGTACTTC
V: TRBV6-1; size: NA; J: TRBJ2-5; D: NA; CDR3: CASSEAGGRGETQYF; DNA: TGTGCCAGCAGTGAAGCGGGAGGCAGGGGGGAGACCCAGTACTTC
V: TRBV2; size: NA; J: TRBJ1-2; D: NA; CDR3: CASRGQLADGYTF; DNA: TGTGCCAGCAGGGGGCAGTTAGCCGATGGCTACACCTTC
V: TRBV30; size: NA; J: TRBJ1-1; D: NA; CDR3: CAWSPWNTEAFF; DNA: TGTGCCTGGAGCCCCTGGAACACTGAAGCTTTCTTT
V: TRBV10-3; size: NA; J: TRBJ1-2; D: NA; CDR3: CAISEQIDGYTF; DNA: TGTGCCATCAGTGAACAGATCGATGGCTACACCTTC
V: TRBV5-1; size: NA; J: TRBJ2-7; D: NA; CDR3: CASSPGGGLGYEQYF; DNA: TGCGCCAGCAGCCCAGGTGGGGGGTTGGGCTACGAGCAGTACTTC
V: TRBV10-3; size: NA; J: TRBJ1-1; D: NA; CDR3: CAISEGAGGAFF; DNA: TGTGCCATCAGTGAAGGGGCCGGCGGGGCTTTCTTT
V: TRBV6-5; size: medium-sized; J: TRBJ2-7; D: NA; CDR3: CASSLDGTPGREQYF; DNA: TGTGCCAGCAGCCTCGACGGGACGCCCGGCCGCGAGCAGTACTTC
V: TRBV28; size: NA; J: TRBJ1-2; D: NA; CDR3: CASLNYGYTF; DNA: TGTGCCAGCCTGAACTATGGCTACACCTTC
V: TRBV7-9; size: NA; J: TRBJ2-1; D: TRBD2; CDR3: CASSLSGSWYNEQFF; DNA: TGTGCCAGCAGCCTTAGCGGGAGCTGGTACAATGAGCAGTTCTTC
V: TRBV2; size: NA; J: TRBJ2-1; D: TRBD2; CDR3: CASTGLAGGGQFF; DNA: TGTGCCAGCACGGGACTAGCGGGAGGGGGGCAGTTCTTC
V: TRBV7-9; size: NA; J: TRBJ2-3; D: NA; CDR3: CASSSAARTENTDTQYF; DNA: TGTGCCAGCAGCTCCGCCGCTAGGACGGAGAACACAGATACGCAGTATTTT
V: TRBV5-6; size: NA; J: TRBJ2-2; D: NA; CDR3: CASSLAGNTGELFF; DNA: TGTGCCAGCAGCTTGGCCGGAAACACCGGGGAGCTGTTTTTT
V: TRBV29-1; size: NA; J: TRBJ2-2; D: NA; CDR3: CSVAEGGAGELFF; DNA: TGCAGCGTTGCGGAAGGGGGTGCCGGGGAGCTGTTTTTT
V: TRBV19; size: NA; J: TRBJ2-1; D: TRBD2; CDR3: CASSIPSSGDYNEQFF; DNA: TGTGCCAGTAGTATCCCCTCTAGCGGGGATTACAATGAGCAGTTCTTC
V: TRBV4-2; size: NA; J: TRBJ1-1; D: TRBD1; CDR3: CASSLQGARTEAFF; DNA: TGTGCCAGCAGCCTACAGGGGGCGCGTACTGAAGCTTTCTTT
V: TRBV5-3; size: few; J: TRBJ2-1; D: NA; CDR3: CARMGTGGEGGDIADEQFF; DNA: TGTGCCAGAATGGGGACGGGAGGAGAGGGGGGAGACATTGCTGATGAGCAGTTCTTC
V: TRBV4-3; size: NA; J: TRBJ2-7; D: TRBD2; CDR3: CASSQALAGVGEQYF; DNA: TGCGCCAGCAGCCAAGCTCTAGCGGGAGTTGGCGAGCAGTACTTC
V: TRBV7-2; size: NA; J: TRBJ2-5; D: TRBD2; CDR3: CASSLGSLAGQETQYF; DNA: TGTGCCAGCAGCTTAGGGTCACTAGCGGGACAAGAGACCCAGTACTTC
V: TRBV4-3; size: NA; J: TRBJ2-7; D: NA; CDR3: CASSQAWDQRAYEQYF; DNA: TGCGCCAGCAGCCAAGCTTGGGACCAACGAGCTTACGAGCAGTACTTC
V: TRBV5-4; size: once; J: TRBJ1-2; D: NA; CDR3: CASSLFGDGYTF; DNA: TGTGCCAGCAGCTTGTTTGGGGATGGTTACACCTTC
V: TRBV12-5; size: NA; J: TRBJ2-5; D: TRBD2; CDR3: CASGLTLLAGGTETQYF; DNA: TGTGCTAGTGGTTTGACCTTACTAGCGGGAGGGACGGAGACCCAGTACTTC
V: TRBV6-5; size: NA; J: TRBJ2-5; D: TRBD1; CDR3: CASRPTGLETQYF; DNA: TGTGCCAGCAGGCCGACAGGGCTGGAGACCCAGTACTTC
V: TRBV6-5; size: NA; J: TRBJ2-7; D: NA; CDR3: CASSPGSPYEQYF; DNA: TGTGCCAGCAGCCCGGGGAGCCCCTACGAGCAGTACTTC
V: TRBV10-3; size: NA; J: TRBJ2-2; D: NA; CDR3: CAISGSGNTGELFF; DNA: TGTGCCATCAGTGGTAGCGGAAATACCGGGGAGCTGTTTTTT
V: TRBV7-2; size: NA; J: TRBJ2-1; D: TRBD2; CDR3: CASSWGLAGEQFF; DNA: TGTGCCAGCAGCTGGGGACTAGCAGGTGAGCAGTTCTTC
V: TRBV9; size: NA; J: TRBJ2-1; D: NA; CDR3: CASSPRNEQFF; DNA: TGTGCCAGCAGCCCGAGAAATGAGCAGTTCTTC